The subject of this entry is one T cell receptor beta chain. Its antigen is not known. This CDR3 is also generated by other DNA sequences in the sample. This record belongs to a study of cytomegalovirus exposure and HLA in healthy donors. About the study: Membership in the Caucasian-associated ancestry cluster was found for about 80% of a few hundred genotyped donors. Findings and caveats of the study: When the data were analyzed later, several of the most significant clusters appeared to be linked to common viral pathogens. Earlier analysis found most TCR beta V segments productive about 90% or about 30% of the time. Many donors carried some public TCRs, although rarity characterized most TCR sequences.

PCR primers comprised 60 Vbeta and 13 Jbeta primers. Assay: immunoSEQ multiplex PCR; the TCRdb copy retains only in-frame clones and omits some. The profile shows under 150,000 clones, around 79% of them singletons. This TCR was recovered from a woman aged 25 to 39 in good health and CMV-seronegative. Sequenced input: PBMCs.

The CDR3 region has the DNA TGTGCCAGCAGCTTAGGGACTGCGAACACTGAAGCTTTCTTT. It encodes CASSLGTANTEAFF. V gene TRBV7-8 combines with J gene TRBJ1-1, with D unclear. The CDR3 extends over 14 amino acids. Germline CDR1 SGHVS, CDR2 FQNEAQ. Trimming pared 1 base from V and 1 base from J, leaving 7 bases between.